The T cell receptor (beta chain) under discussion was sequenced for a study of regulatory T cells in long-lasting Graves disease. CDR3 length: 15 residues. Trimming cost V 7 bases and J 1 base; bases outside gene matches: 10. CDR1 MNHEY and CDR2 SVGEGT come from the germline V gene. There are many counts of this clonotype. Library construction for TCR beta used iRepertoire HTBI primers and Arm-PCR of CDR3 regions. MiXCR, run by TCRdb on the multiplex PCR reads, gives a single entry per CDR3 protein. The sample consists of 350,000 to 400,000 distinct CDR3 sequences, 15% to 17% of them appearing once. As for time point: newly diagnosed GD, antithyroid drugs for less than 3 months. Extracted PBMC RNA gave rise to the TCR library. An endocrinology unit in Xi'an, China, supplied the patients.

The TCR originated in a female donor with Graves disease. The source was peripheral blood mononuclear cells (PBMCs), collected at new diagnosis, from a patient treated with antithyroid drugs. The chain couples TRBV6-2 or TRBV6-3 to TRBJ2-7, with 7 bases that match TRBD1. The CDR3 nucleotides read TGTGCCAGCACCAGAGGGCCGGGACAGTCCTACGAGCAGTACTTC. As protein: CASTRGPGQSYEQYF.